The clone carrying this T cell receptor beta chain was seen a single time. This entry is derived from a study of memory CD4+ T cells and cytomegalovirus serostatus. Overall study context: This sample comes from healthy Belgian adults, several CMV seropositive, roughly 22 seronegative.

This table comes from immunoSEQ multiplex PCR, and its TCRdb copy is limited to in-frame clones, with some not included. The sample records roughly 39,000 clones, roughly 80% being singletons. Between the trimmed V and J ends, which lost 6 bases and 0 bases, there was a span of 15 bases. Germline V gene data show CDR1 as SQVTM and CDR2 as ANQGSEA. The CDR3 length is 15 residues. Single viable CD3+CD4+CD8-CD45RO+ cells were sorted as the memory CD4+ T cells. Sequences were obtained from memory CD4+ T cells from blood. J is TRBJ2-1 and V is TRBV29-1, with D hard to call. The clonotype comes from an adult in good health and CMV-seronegative. Here the CDR3 reads CSVVYGPSSYNEQFF. The CDR3 bases are TGCAGCGTCGTCTATGGGCCTAGCTCCTACAATGAGCAGTTCTTC.